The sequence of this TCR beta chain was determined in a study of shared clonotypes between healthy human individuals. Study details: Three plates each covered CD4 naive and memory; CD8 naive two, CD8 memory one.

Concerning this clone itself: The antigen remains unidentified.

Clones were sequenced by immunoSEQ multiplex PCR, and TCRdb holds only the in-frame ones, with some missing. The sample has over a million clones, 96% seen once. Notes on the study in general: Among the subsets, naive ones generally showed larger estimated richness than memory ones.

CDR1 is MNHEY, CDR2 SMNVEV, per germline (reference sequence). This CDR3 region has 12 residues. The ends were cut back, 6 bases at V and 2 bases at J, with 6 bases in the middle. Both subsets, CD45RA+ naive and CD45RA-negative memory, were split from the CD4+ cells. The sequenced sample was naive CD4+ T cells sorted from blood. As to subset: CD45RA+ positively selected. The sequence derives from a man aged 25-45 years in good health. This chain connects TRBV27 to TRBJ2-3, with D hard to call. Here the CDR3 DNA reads TGTGCCAGCAGCAAAACCACAGATACGCAGTATTTT. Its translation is CASSKTTDTQYF.